This T cell receptor beta chain was recovered during a study of siplizumab effects on memory and regulatory T cells. Study results and limitations: Alloreactive CD4+ clones that could be mapped were on average around 62% Treg-derived with siplizumab, against over 25% in controls.

Remarks on this clone: Its specificity is not known.

Profiled with immunoSEQ multiplex PCR; TCRdb holds only in-frame clones, not every one. The table includes fewer than 130,000 clones, roughly 89% detected once. With 6 bases removed from V and 3 bases from J, the gap between germline ends came to 17 bases. Germline values: CDR1 LNHDA, CDR2 SQIVND (reference sequence). The CDR3 extends over 15 amino acids. This clonotype originated in a human donor in good health. Sample: CD4+ T cells sorted from blood. The V gene is TRBV19, the J gene TRBJ2-5, with no clear D. CDR3 DNA: TGTGCCAGTAGGGGGAATCAGGATACTAAAGAGACCCAGTACTTC. Its protein is CASRGNQDTKETQYF.